This T cell receptor (beta chain) was captured by sequencing in a study of blood T cell repertoires in COVID-19. The repertoire was sequenced with immunoSEQ multiplex PCR; TCRdb's copy has only in-frame clones and lacks some. In the table there are 150,000 to 180,000 clones, more than 80% of which are singletons. The sequence was obtained from a man aged 45-65 years with acute or convalescent COVID-19. The material sequenced was peripheral blood.

Here the CDR3 DNA reads TGCGCCAGCAACCCGGGGGCGGGAGTGGGGTCGTACAATGAGCAGTTCTTC. Translated, it gives CASNPGAGVGSYNEQFF. The chain links TRBV5-1 to TRBJ2-1; D perhaps matches TRBD2 (7 bases). Germline-derived CDR1 and CDR2 are SGHRS and YFSETQ. V was cut by 6 bases and J by 4 bases, with 23 bases left in between. This CDR3 comprises 17 residues. Supplemented by reference TRBV5-1 and TRBJ2-1, the full variable domain reads KAGVTQTPRYLIKTRGQQVTLSCSPISGHRSVSWYQQTPGQGLQFLFEYFSETQRNKGNFPGRFSGRQFSNSRSEMNVSTLELGDSALYLCASNPGAGVGSYNEQFFGPGTRLTVL.